These T cell receptor beta chains were read from a single sample in a study of T cell repertoires in cytomegalovirus infection. TCRdb passed the reads through MiXCR, listing each CDR3 protein once. The top ten clones hold 11% to 15% of a sample with about a million distinct CDR3 sequences, about a third of them seen once. These receptors' antigens are unknown. The source was cultured CD8+ T cells from PBMCs, collected from culture after CMV antigen stimulation. Every receptor here comes from a human donor in good health (CMV status not recorded). Some clones in this sample may be carry-over from other donors' samples. CDR3s leave out the opening cysteine and the closing phenylalanine or tryptophan.

j_call	v_call	cdr3_aa
TRBJ2-2	TRBV4-1	ASSLEFGTSGGLNTGELF
TRBJ2-2	TRBV4-3	ASSQDLRGAGELF
TRBJ1-1	TRBV12-3/TRBV12-4	ASSRTVREAF
TRBJ1-5	TRBV19	ASSNSAGRNQPQH
TRBJ2-1	TRBV6-2/TRBV6-3	ASSYSLAATYNEQF
TRBJ1-2	TRBV12-3/TRBV12-4	ASNSLPRGNYGYT
TRBJ1-1	TRBV19	ASSKTGYNTEAF
TRBJ2-3	TRBV7-2	ASSLVSGRPASTDTQY
TRBJ2-1	TRBV27	ASSSGTSPLNEQF
TRBJ2-3	TRBV4-2	ASSPEEGLTDTQY
TRBJ2-1	TRBV5-1	ASSFSSTYNEQF
TRBJ2-1	TRBV7-9	ASNQPTWAAKNEQF
TRBJ1-2	TRBV5-1	ASSLEEQGAYGYT
TRBJ1-3	TRBV20-1	SASKVARTGRLLDTGNTIY
TRBJ2-3	TRBV5-6	ASSARQLSTQY
TRBJ1-1	TRBV29-1	SVVGGFLNTEAF
TRBJ1-5	TRBV19	ASSIVAGGQPQH
TRBJ2-1	TRBV6-2/TRBV6-3	ASCLWTDSGEQF
TRBJ1-2	TRBV3-1	ASSQAGTVGYGYT
TRBJ1-1	TRBV27	ASSSRTGFFTEAF
TRBJ2-1	TRBV12-3/TRBV12-4	ANRTVGGAIGEQF
TRBJ1-1	TRBV11-2	ASSFWAGSNVYTEAF
TRBJ1-1	TRBV27	ASRRGAGQAEAF
TRBJ2-1	TRBV10-3	AISESLAGGNNEQF
TRBJ2-3	TRBV6-5	ASSYSWSDRDTQY
TRBJ2-7	TRBV6-5	ASSYRNPGEQY
TRBJ2-3	TRBV7-6	ASSPRTGDSTDTQY
TRBJ2-5	TRBV7-9	ASSLPGLETQY
TRBJ2-1	TRBV28	ASTRTGDNGQF
TRBJ2-2	TRBV20-1	SGKESGQGTGELF
TRBJ1-4	TRBV12-5	ASGVNEKLF
TRBJ1-2	TRBV29-1	SVSGESGYT
TRBJ2-5	TRBV7-9	ASSPGGGETQY
TRBJ1-1	TRBV25-1	ASKPGGYGEAF
TRBJ1-5	TRBV10-3	AISEINSNQPQH
TRBJ1-1	TRBV20-1	SAIRATTEAF
TRBJ2-1	TRBV7-2	ASSVPVPPYNEQF
TRBJ2-5	TRBV27	ASRASGGRETQY
TRBJ1-2	TRBV6-1	ASNGMVGENYGYT
TRBJ2-7	TRBV27	ASSFGRGAKAYEQY
TRBJ2-7	TRBV12-3/TRBV12-4	ASSWGPAGEISDEQY
TRBJ1-3	TRBV6-5	ASSYSVGQAISGNTIY
TRBJ1-4	TRBV12-3/TRBV12-4	ASSARAATNEKLF